This entry describes one T cell receptor beta chain. No antigen is known for it. The CDR3 consists of 16 residues. The germline CDR1 and CDR2 sequences are ENHRY and SYGVKD. V was shortened by 4 bases and J by 6 bases, with 22 bases between the two germline ends. The repertoire was sequenced with immunoSEQ multiplex PCR; TCRdb's copy has only in-frame clones and lacks some. The repertoire consists of more than 400,000 clones, with about 96% occurring once and the leading ten covering about 0.067%. The sample is drawn from a study of shared clonotypes between healthy human individuals. General observations from the study: Clonotype sharing among donors likely depends on sequencing depth. Against clonotypes common to all four donors, non-shared ones had lower generation probabilities. Sorted-subset sequencing, rarefaction showed, was incomplete despite large depth.

CD4+ cells underwent separation, giving CD45RA+ naive and CD45RA-negative memory subsets. This TCR derives from a young woman in good health. V gene TRBV10-3 combines with J gene TRBJ2-7; no firm D call. Source material: naive CD4+ T cells sorted from blood. As for subset: CD45RA+ positively selected. Here the CDR3 DNA reads TGTGCCATCAGTGCGTTGCCGGGTAATACTCCTCGCGAGCAGTACTTC. Its translation is CAISALPGNTPREQYF.